The 17 T cell receptor beta chains reported below all come from one sample, sequenced in a study of blood T cell repertoires in COVID-19. Generated by immunoSEQ multiplex PCR, the TCRdb table keeps only in-frame clones and is missing some. The table includes about 70,000 clones, 88% detected once. Sequencing input: peripheral blood. The receptors were sampled from an older woman with acute or convalescent COVID-19.

The chain joins TRBV28 to TRBJ1-2, with a possible D match to TRBD1 (5 bases). CDR3 length: 14 amino acids. V lost 4 bases and J lost 0, with 9 bases in between. CDR1 is MDHEN, CDR2 SYDVKM, per germline. The CDR3 DNA is TGTGCCAGCAGTTCTGGGGGGGCTAACTATGGCTACACCTTC. Its translation: CASSSGGANYGYTF.

The chain carries TRBV5-1 and TRBJ1-1; 8 nucleotides agree with TRBD1. The V gene's germline CDR1 is SGHRS and CDR2 YFSETQ. V lost 3 bases to trimming and J lost 10 bases; unmatched junction nucleotides: 5. The CDR3 is made up of 12 amino acids. For the CDR3, the DNA is TGCGCCAGCAGCTATGGACAGGGTGGAGCTTTCTTT. Encoded protein: CASSYGQGGAFF.

V is TRBV29-1 and J is TRBJ2-3; D remains ambiguous. Trimming stripped 7 bases from V and 2 bases from J, with 13 bases between. Germline CDR1 SQVTM, CDR2 ANQGSEA. The length of the CDR3 is 13 residues. The CDR3 nucleotides read TGCAGCGCCTCAGTACGACTCACAGATACGCAGTATTTT. It translates to CSASVRLTDTQYF.

V is TRBV27 and J is TRBJ2-7; 7 bases match TRBD1. J lost 2 bases, V lost 5 bases, and 9 bases had no gene match. This CDR3 comprises 15 residues. CDR1 is MNHEY, CDR2 SMNVEV, per germline (reference sequence). CDR3 amino acids: CASSTNRDRPYEQYF. For the CDR3, the DNA is TGTGCCAGCAGTACCAACAGGGACAGACCCTACGAGCAGTACTTC.

The V call is TRBV6-5, the J call TRBJ1-1; D not certain. Germline CDR1 is MNHEY and CDR2 is SVGAGI. The CDR3 extends over 14 amino acids. V was pared by 4 bases and J by 1 base, with 10 bases between. DNA of the CDR3: TGTGCCAGCAGTTTGTTGGCGGAGAACACTGAAGCTTTCTTT. Protein sequence: CASSLLAENTEAFF.

V and J are TRBV7-2 and TRBJ1-6; maybe TRBD1 (6 bases). V lost 5 bases and J lost 0, with 17 bases in between. The CDR3 contains 18 residues. In germline, CDR1 is SGHTA, CDR2 FQGNSA. For the CDR3, the DNA is TGTGCCAGCAGCCTCAGGGGATTTTCGAGCTCCTATAATTCACCCCTCCACTTT. Translation: CASSLRGFSSSYNSPLHF. The whole variable domain, filled in from reference TRBV7-2 and TRBJ1-6, reads GAGVSQSPSNKVTEKGKDVELRCDPISGHTALYWYRQSLGQGLEFLIYFQGNSAPDKSGLPSDRFSAERTGGSVSTLTIQRTQQEDSAVYLCASSLRGFSSSYNSPLHFGNGTRLTVT.

The V call is TRBV6-6, the J call TRBJ2-1; 7 bases match TRBD2. Germline CDR1 is MNHNY and CDR2 is SVGAGI (reference sequence). The CDR3 consists of 14 residues. The ends lost 6 bases at V and 6 bases at J; junction bases unmatched: 8. In DNA, the CDR3 is TGTGCCAGCAGCCCAAGCGGGGCAGGCAATGAGCAGTTCTTC. This encodes CASSPSGAGNEQFF.

V usage is TRBV2 and J usage is TRBJ2-7; TRBD2 matches at 7 bases. The CDR3 covers 13 residues. The germline CDR1 and CDR2 sequences are SNHLY and FYNNEI. Unmatched junction bases numbered 5, after V lost 6 bases and J lost 3 bases. The CDR3 loop reads CASSRDYNYEQYF. In DNA, the CDR3 is TGTGCCAGCAGCCGGGACTACAACTACGAGCAGTACTTC.

V and J are TRBV7-8 and TRBJ2-1; possible D gene TRBD2, 6 bases. Between the trimmed V and J ends, which lost 4 bases and 2 bases, there was a span of 12 bases. The length of the CDR3 is 15 residues. CDR1 SGHVS and CDR2 FQNEAQ come from the germline V gene. CDR3 bases: TGTGCCAGCAGCTCCCGGGGGACCACCTACAATGAGCAGTTCTTC. It translates to CASSSRGTTYNEQFF. Drawing the rest from reference TRBV7-8 and TRBJ2-1, the complete variable domain is GAGVSQSPRYKVAKRGQDVALRCDPISGHVSLFWYQQALGQGPEFLTYFQNEAQLDKSGLPSDRFFAERPEGSVSTLKIQRTQQEDSAVYLCASSSRGTTYNEQFFGPGTRLTVL.

The V and J genes are TRBV30 and TRBJ2-3; 11 bases line up with TRBD1. Germline loops: CDR1 GTSNPN, CDR2 SVGIG (reference sequence). This CDR3 contains 15 residues. V shed 0 bases and J 6 bases; nucleotides not matched to a gene: 5. The CDR3 here is CAWSVLDRGLDTQYF. CDR3 DNA: TGTGCCTGGAGTGTCCTGGACAGGGGGCTGGATACGCAGTATTTT. Based on the CDR3 plus reference TRBV30 and TRBJ2-3, the full variable domain is SQTIHQWPATLVQPVGSPLSLECTVEGTSNPNLYWYRQAAGRGLQLLFYSVGIGQISSEVPQNLSASRPQDRQFILSSKKLLLSDSGFYLCAWSVLDRGLDTQYFGPGTRLTVL.

This clone was counted once. The chain uses TRBV6-5 and TRBJ2-7; 7 bases match TRBD1. V lost 10 bases and J lost 6; bases outside the gene matches: 15. The CDR3 totals 14 residues. The germline V gene has CDR1 MNHEY and CDR2 SVGAGI. DNA of the CDR3: TGTGCCACCGGGGACAGACTAAGCCGGGGCGAGCAGTACTTC. Encoded protein: CATGDRLSRGEQYF.

The rearrangement uses TRBV11-2 and TRBJ2-1; D is unclear. This CDR3 has 11 residues. Germline-derived CDR1 and CDR2 are SGHAT and FQNNGV. The V end was cut by 2 bases, the J end by 6 bases, with 2 bases between. The chain's CDR3 is CASSLLNEQFF. CDR3 DNA sequence: TGTGCCAGCAGCTTACTCAATGAGCAGTTCTTC.

The chain links TRBV7-2 to TRBJ1-6, with TRBD1 matching 7 bases. After removal of 3 bases from V and 9 bases from J, the junction contained 20 bases not matched to a gene. CDR1 is SGHTA and CDR2 is FQGNSA in the germline V gene. CDR3 length equals 19 residues. The DNA for the CDR3 is TGTGCCAGCAGCTTTAATCGGCGTTCTTCCGGGCAGGGGGGTTCACCCCTCCACTTT. Protein sequence: CASSFNRRSSGQGGSPLHF.

The chain links TRBV4-1 to TRBJ1-1; D is uncertain. The CDR3 totals 15 residues. Germline-derived CDR1 and CDR2 are MGHRA and YSYEKL. Trimming shortened V by 4 bases and J by 1 base, and 13 bases separated the two germline ends. In nucleotides, the CDR3 is TGCGCCAGCAGCCTCGGATTTGCGGCGAACACTGAAGCTTTCTTT. This gives the protein CASSLGFAANTEAFF.

The table lists this clone with a count of one. This chain links TRBV7-9 with TRBJ2-3; no reliable D call. The CDR3 sequence is 15 residues long. Trimming removed 3 bases at V and 0 bases at J, with 10 bases between. Germline lookup yields CDR1 SEHNR and CDR2 FQNEAQ (reference sequence). The CDR3, as DNA: TGTGCCAGCAGCTTTCCCCAGGATAGCACAGATACGCAGTATTTT. Protein product: CASSFPQDSTDTQYF.

V is TRBV28 and J is TRBJ1-2, with 7 bases matching TRBD1. The germline V gene has CDR1 MDHEN and CDR2 SYDVKM. The ends lost 4 bases at V and 4 bases at J; junction bases unmatched: 9. This CDR3 region has 15 residues. The DNA for the CDR3 is TGTGCCAGCAGTTCAGCAACACAGGGGCGCTATGGCTACACCTTC. This gives the protein CASSSATQGRYGYTF.

The chain employs TRBV6-5 and TRBJ1-5; D gene unclear. The CDR3 covers 16 residues. The germline V and J ends were trimmed by 0 bases and 1 base, with 10 bases remaining between them. CDR1 is MNHEY and CDR2 is SVGAGI in the germline V gene. The CDR3 here is CASSYSPWRSNQPQHF. The CDR3 nucleotides are TGTGCCAGCAGTTACTCCCCCTGGAGGAGCAATCAGCCCCAGCATTTT.